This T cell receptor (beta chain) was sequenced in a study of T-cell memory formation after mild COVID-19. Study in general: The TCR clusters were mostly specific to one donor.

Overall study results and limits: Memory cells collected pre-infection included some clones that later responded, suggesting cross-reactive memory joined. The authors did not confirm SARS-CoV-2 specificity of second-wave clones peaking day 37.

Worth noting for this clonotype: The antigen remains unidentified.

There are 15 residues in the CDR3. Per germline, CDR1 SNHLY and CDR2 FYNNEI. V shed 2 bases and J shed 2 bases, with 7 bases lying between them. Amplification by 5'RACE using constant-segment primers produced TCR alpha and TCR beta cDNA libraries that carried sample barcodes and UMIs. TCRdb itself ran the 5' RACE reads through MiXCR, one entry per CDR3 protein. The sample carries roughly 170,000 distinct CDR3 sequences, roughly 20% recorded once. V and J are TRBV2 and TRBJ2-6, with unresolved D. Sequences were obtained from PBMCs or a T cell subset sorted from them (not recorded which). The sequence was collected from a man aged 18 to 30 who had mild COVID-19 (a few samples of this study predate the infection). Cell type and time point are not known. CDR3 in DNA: TGTGCCAGCAGTGAAACAAGGGCTGGGGCCAACGTCCTGACTTTC. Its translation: CASSETRAGANVLTF.